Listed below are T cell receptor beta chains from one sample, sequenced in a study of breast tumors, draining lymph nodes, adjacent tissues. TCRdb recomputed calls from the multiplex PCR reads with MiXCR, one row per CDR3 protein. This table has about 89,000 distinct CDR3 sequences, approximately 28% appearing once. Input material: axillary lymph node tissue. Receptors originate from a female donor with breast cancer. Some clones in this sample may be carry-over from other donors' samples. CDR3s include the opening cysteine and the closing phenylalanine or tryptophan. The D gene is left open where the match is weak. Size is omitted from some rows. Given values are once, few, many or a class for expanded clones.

CDR3aa: CASSLDSGRGETQYF
CDR3nt: TGTGCCAGCAGCTTAGATAGCGGGAGAGGAGAGACCCAGTACTTC
abundance: many
len: 15
d_gene: TRBD2
v_gene: TRBV7-6
j_gene: TRBJ2-5

CDR3aa: CASTLDNEQFF
CDR3nt: TGTGCCAGCACCCTTGATAATGAGCAGTTCTTC
abundance: many
len: 11
d_gene: .
v_gene: TRBV12-3/TRBV12-4
j_gene: TRBJ2-1

CDR3aa: CAWSVGGRGYTF
CDR3nt: TGTGCCTGGAGTGTCGGGGGGCGAGGCTACACCTTC
abundance: many
len: 12
d_gene: .
v_gene: TRBV30
j_gene: TRBJ1-2

CDR3aa: CASSLQWDTEAFF
CDR3nt: TGCGCCAGCAGCTTACAATGGGACACTGAAGCTTTCTTT
abundance: .
len: 13
d_gene: .
v_gene: TRBV4-3
j_gene: TRBJ1-1

CDR3aa: CASSLEAENTEAFF
CDR3nt: TGTGCCAGCAGCTTGGAGGCAGAGAACACTGAAGCTTTCTTT
abundance: .
len: 14
d_gene: .
v_gene: TRBV5-4
j_gene: TRBJ1-1

CDR3aa: CASSFERLSHGYTF
CDR3nt: TGTGCCAGCAGTTTTGAGCGTCTTAGCCATGGCTACACCTTC
abundance: once
len: 14
d_gene: .
v_gene: TRBV12-3/TRBV12-4
j_gene: TRBJ1-2

CDR3aa: CASSSGVARTQYF
CDR3nt: TGTGCCAGCAGTTCCGGGGTAGCGAGAACGCAGTATTTT
abundance: many
len: 13
d_gene: .
v_gene: TRBV6-2/TRBV6-3
j_gene: TRBJ2-3

CDR3aa: CASTDGGKALGIYGYTF
CDR3nt: TGTGCCAGCACCGACGGAGGGAAGGCCCTAGGAATATATGGCTACACCTTC
abundance: .
len: 17
d_gene: .
v_gene: TRBV6-4
j_gene: TRBJ1-2

CDR3aa: CSARRQRFSTDTQYF
CDR3nt: TGCAGTGCTAGGCGACAGCGTTTCTCCACAGATACGCAGTATTTT
abundance: .
len: 15
d_gene: .
v_gene: TRBV20-1
j_gene: TRBJ2-3

CDR3aa: CASSGEGRAYEQYF
CDR3nt: TGTGCCAGCAGTGGAGAAGGGAGGGCCTACGAGCAGTACTTC
abundance: .
len: 14
d_gene: TRBD2
v_gene: TRBV2
j_gene: TRBJ2-7

CDR3aa: CASSLSPDQTQYF
CDR3nt: TGTGCCAGTAGTCTTTCCCCCGACCAGACCCAGTACTTC
abundance: many
len: 13
d_gene: .
v_gene: TRBV19
j_gene: TRBJ2-5

CDR3aa: CASSLTTGTTFNQPQHF
CDR3nt: TGTGCCAGTAGTCTTACGACAGGCACTACCTTCAATCAGCCCCAGCATTTT
abundance: few
len: 17
d_gene: .
v_gene: TRBV19
j_gene: TRBJ1-5

CDR3aa: CASSLAHSTEARYEQYF
CDR3nt: TGTGCCAGCAGTCTTGCCCATTCGACAGAGGCCCGATACGAGCAGTACTTC
abundance: many
len: 17
d_gene: .
v_gene: TRBV6-5
j_gene: TRBJ2-7

CDR3aa: CASRFRGQGLYGYTF
CDR3nt: TGTGCCAGCAGGTTCAGGGGGCAGGGATTATATGGCTACACCTTC
abundance: many
len: 15
d_gene: TRBD1
v_gene: TRBV5-4
j_gene: TRBJ1-2

CDR3aa: CATSDLGNEQFF
CDR3nt: TGTGCCACCAGTGATTTGGGCAATGAGCAGTTCTTC
abundance: .
len: 12
d_gene: .
v_gene: TRBV24-1
j_gene: TRBJ2-1

CDR3aa: CSAYRGGTDTQYF
CDR3nt: TGCAGTGCGTACCGGGGGGGGACAGATACGCAGTATTTT
abundance: many
len: 13
d_gene: TRBD2
v_gene: TRBV20-1
j_gene: TRBJ2-3

CDR3aa: CASSLAGLAGSTGELFF
CDR3nt: TGTGCCAGCAGCTTGGCCGGACTAGCGGGATCCACCGGGGAGCTGTTTTTT
abundance: many
len: 17
d_gene: TRBD2
v_gene: TRBV5-6
j_gene: TRBJ2-2

CDR3aa: CASIGTGNTGELFF
CDR3nt: TGTGCCAGCATCGGGACAGGGAACACCGGGGAGCTGTTTTTT
abundance: many
len: 14
d_gene: TRBD1
v_gene: TRBV2
j_gene: TRBJ2-2

CDR3aa: CASSETGTAYEQYF
CDR3nt: TGTGCCAGCAGCGAAACCGGGACAGCCTACGAGCAGTACTTC
abundance: many
len: 14
d_gene: TRBD1
v_gene: TRBV7-9
j_gene: TRBJ2-7

CDR3aa: CASSSGVDYGYTF
CDR3nt: TGTGCCAGCAGCTCGGGCGTGGACTATGGCTACACCTTC
abundance: many
len: 13
d_gene: .
v_gene: TRBV28
j_gene: TRBJ1-2

CDR3aa: CASSGGLAASGANVLTF
CDR3nt: TGTGCCAGCAGTGGGGGACTAGCGGCCTCTGGGGCCAACGTCCTGACTTTC
abundance: .
len: 17
d_gene: TRBD2
v_gene: TRBV6-5
j_gene: TRBJ2-6

CDR3aa: CASSLVFIGGGETQYF
CDR3nt: TGTGCCAGCAGCTTGGTGTTTATTGGGGGGGGCGAGACCCAGTACTTC
abundance: many
len: 16
d_gene: .
v_gene: TRBV5-6
j_gene: TRBJ2-5

CDR3aa: CASSDSTAGGGYEQYF
CDR3nt: TGTGCCAGCAGTGACTCGACGGCAGGGGGAGGCTACGAGCAGTACTTC
abundance: few
len: 16
d_gene: .
v_gene: TRBV6-6
j_gene: TRBJ2-7

CDR3aa: CASSSGMAGVGTDTQYF
CDR3nt: TGCGCCAGCAGCTCCGGGATGGCGGGAGTCGGCACAGATACGCAGTATTTT
abundance: .
len: 17
d_gene: TRBD2
v_gene: TRBV5-1
j_gene: TRBJ2-3

CDR3aa: CSFSGGPYEQYF
CDR3nt: TGCAGCTTTAGCGGGGGTCCCTACGAGCAGTACTTC
abundance: many
len: 12
d_gene: TRBD2
v_gene: TRBV29-1
j_gene: TRBJ2-7

CDR3aa: CSVNLETGFDEQYF
CDR3nt: TGCAGCGTCAATTTAGAGACAGGTTTTGACGAGCAGTACTTC
abundance: many
len: 14
d_gene: .
v_gene: TRBV29-1
j_gene: TRBJ2-7

CDR3aa: CASSPDSPFSTDTQYF
CDR3nt: TGTGCCAGCAGCCCCGACAGCCCTTTTTCCACAGATACGCAGTATTTT
abundance: many
len: 16
d_gene: .
v_gene: TRBV7-9
j_gene: TRBJ2-3